A single sample is the source of the 10 T cell receptor beta chains below, sequenced in a study of T cell changes during pregnancy in multiple sclerosis. Generated by immunoSEQ multiplex PCR, the TCRdb table keeps only in-frame clones and is missing some. Here the sample spans about 100,000 clones, approximately 92% being singletons. The sample consisted of peripheral blood, taken in the first trimester of pregnancy. The receptors come from a female donor with multiple sclerosis, enrolled in a pregnancy study.

The chain employs TRBV9 and TRBJ1-2; unclear D gene. The V gene lost 0 bases and the J gene lost 0 bases, with 9 bases spanning the gap. CDR3 length equals 15 residues. CDR1 and CDR2 (germline): SGDLS, YYNGEE. CDR3 protein: CASSVDGTANYGYTF. The CDR3 DNA follows: TGTGCCAGCAGCGTAGACGGTACAGCTAACTATGGCTACACCTTC. Full variable domain (missing parts from reference TRBV9 and TRBJ1-2): DSGVTQTPKHLITATGQRVTLRCSPRSGDLSVYWYQQSLDQGLQFLIQYYNGEERAKGNILERFSAQQFPDLHSELNLSSLELGDSALYFCASSVDGTANYGYTFGSGTRLTVV.

The V call is TRBV7-2, the J call TRBJ2-1; 16 nucleotides line up with TRBD2. V gave up 3 bases and J gave up 4 bases; unmatched junction bases: 9. CDR1 is SGHTA and CDR2 is FQGNSA in the germline V gene. The length of the CDR3 is 19 residues. CDR3 coding DNA: TGTGCCAGCAGCTTCGAACCGGGACTAGCGGGAGGGATTTACAATGAGCAGTTCTTC. It yields the protein CASSFEPGLAGGIYNEQFF.

This clone was recorded only once. CDR3 coding DNA: TGTGCCAGCAGTTTAAGGACTTATGAGCAGTTCTTC. Translated: CASSLRTYEQFF. V usage is TRBV28 and J usage is TRBJ2-1, with D perhaps TRBD2 (5 bases). The CDR3 is made up of 12 amino acids. The ends were cut back, 2 bases at V and 8 bases at J, with 7 bases in the middle. Per the germline V gene, CDR1 is MDHEN and CDR2 is SYDVKM.

This chain uses TRBV27 with TRBJ1-5; 10 bases align to TRBD1. The CDR3 loop spans 15 amino acids. Germline loops: CDR1 MNHEY, CDR2 SMNVEV (reference sequence). After removal of 5 bases from V and 6 bases from J, the junction contained 7 bases not matched to a gene. This CDR3 reads CASSPRQGATQPQHF. The CDR3 DNA follows: TGTGCCAGCAGTCCGCGACAGGGGGCGACTCAGCCCCAGCATTTT.

The chain employs TRBV5-4 and TRBJ1-2, with D uncertain. The germline gives CDR1 SGHNT, CDR2 YYREEE (reference sequence). Trimming removed 3 bases at V and 2 bases at J, with 11 bases between. There are 14 residues in the CDR3. CDR3: CASSSGPGNYGYTF. The DNA for the CDR3 is TGTGCCAGCAGCTCTGGCCCGGGGAACTATGGCTACACCTTC.

The chain carries TRBV5-6 and TRBJ2-7; 7 nucleotides match TRBD2. CDR1 and CDR2 (germline): SGHDT, YYEEEE. The CDR3 length is 15 residues. V lost 4 bases to trimming and J lost 1 base; unmatched junction nucleotides: 8. This CDR3 reads CASSPRGGRSYEQYF. The CDR3 DNA sequence: TGTGCCAGCAGCCCGCGGGGCGGGAGATCCTACGAGCAGTACTTC.

This chain joins TRBV2 and TRBJ2-6, with 8 positions matching TRBD1. Per the germline V gene, CDR1 is SNHLY and CDR2 is FYNNEI. The junction had 13 bases not matched to a gene; V was cut back by 7 bases and J by 2 bases. This CDR3 has 18 residues. CDR3 sequence reads: CASTHRQGQIAGANVLTF. DNA for the CDR3: TGTGCCAGCACCCATAGACAGGGGCAGATTGCTGGGGCCAACGTCCTGACTTTC.

There are a few counts of this clone. The chain employs TRBV5-1 and TRBJ1-1, with 12 bases matching TRBD1. Unmatched junction bases numbered 3, after V lost 0 bases and J lost 0 bases. The CDR3 totals 17 residues. Germline V gene data show CDR1 as SGHRS and CDR2 as YFSETQ. CDR3 region: CASSLGGQGAMNTEAFF. CDR3 in DNA: TGCGCCAGCAGCTTGGGGGGACAGGGGGCAATGAACACTGAAGCTTTCTTT.

In this sample, this clone turned up a few times. The genes are TRBV29-1 and TRBJ2-7; the match to TRBD1 covers 8 bases. The V gene's germline CDR1 is SQVTM and CDR2 ANQGSEA. Trimming cost V 0 bases and J 2 bases; bases outside gene matches: 9. The CDR3 length is 16 residues. CDR3 amino acids: CSVEDHPGTGAYEQYF. The CDR3 nucleotides read TGCAGCGTTGAAGATCACCCCGGGACAGGTGCCTACGAGCAGTACTTC.

The genes are TRBV5-6 and TRBJ2-2; 12 positions agree with TRBD2. V trimming: 4 bases; J trimming: 7 bases; junction bases outside the gene matches: 5. This CDR3 comprises 15 residues. CDR1 and CDR2 from the germline V gene are SGHDT and YYEEEE. The CDR3 spells CASSQKGLAGGELFF. CDR3 bases: TGTGCCAGCAGCCAGAAGGGACTAGCGGGCGGGGAGCTGTTTTTT.